This note documents a single TCR beta chain sequence. This CDR3 has 13 residues. V dropped 5 bases and J dropped 8 bases, with 13 bases sitting between them. The V gene's germline CDR1 is SGHTA and CDR2 FQGNSA. These data belong to a study of T cell responses to AZD1222 COVID-19 vaccine. Data came from immunoSEQ multiplex PCR; TCRdb stores just in-frame clones and leaves some out. The sample shows roughly 110,000 clones, about 90% of them seen only once. The sequence derives from an adult who received the AZD1222 COVID-19 vaccine. The sample here was peripheral blood, taken 28 days after the second AZD1222 dose. The chain combines TRBV7-2 with TRBJ2-1; no firm D call. The CDR3 DNA reads as TGTGCCAGCAGCCGCGAGAATGGGGATGAGCAGTTCTTC. Encoded protein: CASSRENGDEQFF.